A selection of T cell receptor beta chains follows, all from one sample in a study of shared clonotypes between healthy human individuals. The assay was immunoSEQ multiplex PCR, and TCRdb's table has in-frame clones only and misses some. The data hold 2,100,000 or so clones, with 90% to 96% observed a single time. Sequenced input: naive CD4+ T cells sorted from blood. The origin of the receptors is a young man in good health. The CDR3 runs from the conserved cysteine through the conserved F or W. Each record gives: V gene, J gene, CDR3 protein.

V: TRBV28; J: TRBJ2-3; CDR3: CASSLSWTGGNTQYF
V: TRBV2; J: TRBJ1-1; CDR3: CASKREGTLGTEAFF
V: TRBV7-8; J: TRBJ2-3; CDR3: CASSLGGTGDTQYF
V: TRBV9; J: TRBJ2-1; CDR3: CASSDLGSGMGEQFF
V: TRBV6-1; J: TRBJ2-5; CDR3: CASSGIAGGQETQYF
V: TRBV6-5; J: TRBJ1-5; CDR3: CASSYDKYSNQPQHF
V: TRBV7-9; J: TRBJ2-7; CDR3: CASSFVGNPYEQYF
V: TRBV28; J: TRBJ2-7; CDR3: CASSPTSGASYEQYF
V: TRBV5-4; J: TRBJ2-7; CDR3: CASSNGLAGGPSEQYF
V: TRBV5-4; J: TRBJ2-2; CDR3: CASSPWTANTGELFF
V: TRBV30; J: TRBJ1-2; CDR3: CAWTRDREGGYTF
V: TRBV5-1; J: TRBJ2-7; CDR3: CASSLLGQGSLEQYF
V: TRBV9; J: TRBJ2-2; CDR3: CASSSRGNTGELFF
V: TRBV6-1; J: TRBJ2-7; CDR3: CASSDGTVSSYEQYF
V: TRBV10-3; J: TRBJ2-1; CDR3: CAISVSSGSGDEQFF
V: TRBV6-5; J: TRBJ2-7; CDR3: CASSYSGQGNYEQYF
V: TRBV7-3; J: TRBJ1-5; CDR3: CASSLGGDQPQHF
V: TRBV28; J: TRBJ1-2; CDR3: CAIMTFRAGGYYGYTF
V: TRBV6-6; J: TRBJ1-6; CDR3: CASLGQPNSPLHF
V: TRBV5-1; J: TRBJ2-7; CDR3: CASSTRTFSYEQYF
V: TRBV7-6; J: TRBJ2-7; CDR3: CASSLTLGLAGVSEQYF
V: TRBV5-4; J: TRBJ2-3; CDR3: CASSTPTSGNRYTQYF
V: TRBV5-1; J: TRBJ2-5; CDR3: CASSSGTGPRETQYF
V: TRBV5-1; J: TRBJ1-2; CDR3: CASSLWQDPNYGYTF